The clone carrying this T cell receptor beta chain was counted between two and nine times. The data belong to a study of blood T cell repertoires in COVID-19. At the level of the study: COVID-19 samples, acute and convalescent, were from the United States, Italy and Spain.

Per the original data handling: Estimated nucleated cell counts came from reference gene primer amplification. Data came from immunoSEQ multiplex PCR; TCRdb stores just in-frame clones and leaves some out. That table gives V, J and clone size, and the DNA gave D and trimming. In the table there are around 140,000 clones, around 87% of which are singletons. Researchers sorted participants into cohorts using their self-reported clinical history. Donors in Cohort 3 who had recovered were those with two negative PCRs, healthcare professional clearance, or resolution of their symptoms. This CDR3 is 12 amino acids long. The J segment lost 5 bases and the V segment lost 7 bases, leaving 5 bases of the junction unmatched. Germline V CDR1 and CDR2: SQVTM, ANQGSEA.

The J gene is TRBJ2-1, the V gene TRBV29-1, with 7 positions matching TRBD1. The sample taken for sequencing was PBMCs or T cells enriched from blood (not recorded which). The clonotype originates from a man in his sixties who had recovered from COVID-19. The CDR3 loop reads CSAATGNNEQFF. The CDR3, as DNA: TGCAGCGCCGCGACAGGGAACAATGAGCAGTTCTTC.